This T cell receptor (beta chain) was retrieved from a study of T-cell memory formation after mild COVID-19. The CDR3 runs to 11 residues. Per the germline V gene, CDR1 is SGHTA and CDR2 is FQGTGA. Trimming removed 2 bases at V and 8 bases at J, with 4 bases between. TCRdb independently ran MiXCR on the 5' RACE reads; one entry per CDR3 protein. The sample shows about 350,000 distinct CDR3 sequences, about 13% of them seen only once. This clonotype was obtained from a man between 18 and 35 years old who had mild COVID-19 (a few samples of this study predate the infection). Cell type and time point are not known. This sequence joins TRBV7-3 and TRBJ2-1; D not certain. Material for sequencing was PBMCs or a T cell subset sorted from them (not recorded which). The CDR3 spells CASSLHDEQFF. The CDR3 nucleotides are TGTGCCAGCAGCTTACATGATGAGCAGTTCTTC.